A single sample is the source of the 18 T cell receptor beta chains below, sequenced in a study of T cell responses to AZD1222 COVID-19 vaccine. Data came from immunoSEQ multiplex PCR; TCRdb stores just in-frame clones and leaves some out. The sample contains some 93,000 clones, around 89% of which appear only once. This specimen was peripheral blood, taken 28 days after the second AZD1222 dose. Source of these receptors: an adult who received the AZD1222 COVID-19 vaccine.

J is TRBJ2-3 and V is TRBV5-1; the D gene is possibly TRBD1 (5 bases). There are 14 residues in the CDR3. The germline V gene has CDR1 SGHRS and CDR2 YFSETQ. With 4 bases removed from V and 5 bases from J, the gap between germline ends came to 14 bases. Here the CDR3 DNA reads TGCGCCAGCAGCAAGGGGCAACCTGTAGATACGCAGTATTTT. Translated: CASSKGQPVDTQYF.

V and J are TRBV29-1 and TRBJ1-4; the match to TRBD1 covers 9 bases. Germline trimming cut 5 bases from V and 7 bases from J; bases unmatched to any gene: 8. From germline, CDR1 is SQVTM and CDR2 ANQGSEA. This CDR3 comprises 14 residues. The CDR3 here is CSVWDGTGSEKLFF. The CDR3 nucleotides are TGCAGCGTTTGGGATGGGACAGGGAGTGAAAAACTGTTTTTT.

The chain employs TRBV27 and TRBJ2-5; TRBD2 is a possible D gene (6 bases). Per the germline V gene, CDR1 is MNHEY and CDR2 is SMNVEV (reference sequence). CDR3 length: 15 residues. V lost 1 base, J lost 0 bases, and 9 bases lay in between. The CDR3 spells CASSLWGGNQETQYF. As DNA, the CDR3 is TGTGCCAGCAGTTTATGGGGCGGGAACCAAGAGACCCAGTACTTC.

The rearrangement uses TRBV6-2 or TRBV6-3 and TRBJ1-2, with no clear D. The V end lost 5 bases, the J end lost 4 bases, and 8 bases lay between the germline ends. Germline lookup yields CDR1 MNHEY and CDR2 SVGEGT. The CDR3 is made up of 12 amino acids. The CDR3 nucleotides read TGTGCCAGCAGTGGCTTCGGCTATGGCTACACCTTC. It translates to CASSGFGYGYTF.

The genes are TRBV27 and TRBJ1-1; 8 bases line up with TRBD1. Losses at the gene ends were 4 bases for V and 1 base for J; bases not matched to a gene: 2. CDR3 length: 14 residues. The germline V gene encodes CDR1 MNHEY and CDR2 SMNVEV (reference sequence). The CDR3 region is CASSSQGANTEAFF. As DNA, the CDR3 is TGTGCCAGCAGTTCTCAGGGGGCGAACACTGAAGCTTTCTTT.

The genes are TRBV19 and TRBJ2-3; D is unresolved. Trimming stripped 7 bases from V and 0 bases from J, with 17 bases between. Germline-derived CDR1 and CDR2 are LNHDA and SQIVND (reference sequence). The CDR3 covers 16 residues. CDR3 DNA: TGTGCCAGTACCCCCTTGAGCTCCTCTAGCACAGATACGCAGTATTTT. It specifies CASTPLSSSSTDTQYF.

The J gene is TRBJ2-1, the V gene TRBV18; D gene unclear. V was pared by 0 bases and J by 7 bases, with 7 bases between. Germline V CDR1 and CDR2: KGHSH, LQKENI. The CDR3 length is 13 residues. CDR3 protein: CASSPPMKNEQFF. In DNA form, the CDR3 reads TGTGCCAGCTCACCACCGATGAAGAATGAGCAGTTCTTC. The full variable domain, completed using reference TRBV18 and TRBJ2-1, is NAGVMQNPRHLVRRRGQEARLRCSPMKGHSHVYWYRQLPEEGLKFMVYLQKENIIDESGMPKERFSAEFPKEGPSILRIQQVVRGDSAAYFCASSPPMKNEQFFGPGTRLTVL.

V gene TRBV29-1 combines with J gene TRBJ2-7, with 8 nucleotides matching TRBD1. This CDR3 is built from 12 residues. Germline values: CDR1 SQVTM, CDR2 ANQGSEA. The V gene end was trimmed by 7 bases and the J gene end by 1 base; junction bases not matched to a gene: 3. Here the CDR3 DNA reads TGCAGCGCAGGACAGGGATCCTACGAGCAGTACTTC. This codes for CSAGQGSYEQYF.

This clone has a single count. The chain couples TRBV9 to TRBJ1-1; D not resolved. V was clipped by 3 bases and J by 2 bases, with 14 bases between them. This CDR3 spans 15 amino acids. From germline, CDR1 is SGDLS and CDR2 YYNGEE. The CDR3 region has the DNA TGTGCCAGCAGCGATTTGGTCCGAGAAAACACTGAAGCTTTCTTT. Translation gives CASSDLVRENTEAFF.

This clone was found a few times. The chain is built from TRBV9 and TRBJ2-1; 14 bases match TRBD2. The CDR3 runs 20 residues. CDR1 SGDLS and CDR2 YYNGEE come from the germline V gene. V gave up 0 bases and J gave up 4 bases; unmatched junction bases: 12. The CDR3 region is CASSVGGTSGGPTPYNEQFF. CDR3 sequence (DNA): TGTGCCAGCAGCGTAGGTGGGACTAGCGGGGGACCCACCCCATACAATGAGCAGTTCTTC.

The CDR3 here is CASSSGQLEETQYF. The CDR3 coding sequence is TGTGCCAGTAGCTCCGGACAGCTAGAGGAGACCCAGTACTTC. The chain employs TRBV19 and TRBJ2-5, with D possibly TRBD1 on 6 matching bases. Per the germline V gene, CDR1 is LNHDA and CDR2 is SQIVND (reference sequence). The CDR3 consists of 14 residues. V shed 6 bases and J shed 5 bases, with 16 bases lying between them.

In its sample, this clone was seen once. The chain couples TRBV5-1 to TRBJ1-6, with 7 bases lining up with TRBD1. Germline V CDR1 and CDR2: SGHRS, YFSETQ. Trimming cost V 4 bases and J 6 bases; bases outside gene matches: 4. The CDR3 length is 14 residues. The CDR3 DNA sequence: TGCGCCAGCAGCGCGGGACAGACTAATTCACCCCTCCACTTT. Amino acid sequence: CASSAGQTNSPLHF.

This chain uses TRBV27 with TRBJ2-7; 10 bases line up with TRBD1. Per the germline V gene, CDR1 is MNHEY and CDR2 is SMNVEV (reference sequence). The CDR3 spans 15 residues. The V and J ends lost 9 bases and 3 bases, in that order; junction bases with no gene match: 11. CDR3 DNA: TGTGCCAGTAGACAGGGGGCGGTGGGGAGCTACGAGCAGTACTTC. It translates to CASRQGAVGSYEQYF.

CDR3 sequence: CASRPSRGQNHSGANVLTF. The CDR3 DNA follows: TGTGCCAGCAGACCAAGCCGGGGACAGAACCACTCTGGGGCCAACGTCCTGACTTTC. The chain recombines TRBV7-3 with TRBJ2-6, with TRBD1 identical over 7 bases. Germline-derived CDR1 and CDR2 are SGHTA and FQGTGA. There are 19 residues in the CDR3. Trimming took 6 bases from V and 0 from J; bases not matched to a gene: 14.

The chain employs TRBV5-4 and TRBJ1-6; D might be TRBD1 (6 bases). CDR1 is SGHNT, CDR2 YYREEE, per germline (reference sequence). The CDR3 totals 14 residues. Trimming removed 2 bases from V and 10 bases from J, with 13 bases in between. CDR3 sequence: CASSFQGTESPLHF. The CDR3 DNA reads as TGTGCCAGCAGCTTTCAGGGGACGGAATCACCCCTCCACTTT.

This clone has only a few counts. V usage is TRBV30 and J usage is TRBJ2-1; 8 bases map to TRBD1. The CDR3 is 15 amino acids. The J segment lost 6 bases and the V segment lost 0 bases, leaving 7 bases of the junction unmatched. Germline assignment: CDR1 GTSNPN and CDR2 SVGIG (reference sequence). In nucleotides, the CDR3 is TGTGCCTGGAGTGTTCGACAGGGGAAGAGCAATGAGCAGTTCTTC. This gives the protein CAWSVRQGKSNEQFF.

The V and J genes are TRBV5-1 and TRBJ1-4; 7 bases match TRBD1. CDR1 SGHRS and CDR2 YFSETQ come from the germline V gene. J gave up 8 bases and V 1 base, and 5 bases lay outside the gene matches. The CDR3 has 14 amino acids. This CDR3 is CASSLRTGGEKLFF. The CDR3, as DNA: TGCGCCAGCAGCTTGAGGACAGGTGGAGAAAAACTGTTTTTT.

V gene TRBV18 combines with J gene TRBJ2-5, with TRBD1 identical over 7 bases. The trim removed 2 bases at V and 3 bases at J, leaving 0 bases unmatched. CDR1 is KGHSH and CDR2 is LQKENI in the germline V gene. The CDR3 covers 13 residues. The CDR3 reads CASSPTGEETQYF. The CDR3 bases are TGTGCCAGCTCACCAACAGGGGAAGAGACCCAGTACTTC.